A selection of T cell receptor beta chains follows, all from one sample in a study of cytomegalovirus exposure and HLA in healthy donors. The assay was immunoSEQ multiplex PCR, and TCRdb's table has in-frame clones only and misses some. The data show 210,000 or so clones, about 80% seen once. Sequencing was done on a sample of PBMCs. The receptor set was obtained from a woman aged 40 to 50 in good health and CMV-seronegative. Each CDR3 is given with its conserved first and last residue. Fields, in order: clone size, J gene, V gene, D gene, CDR3 protein, CDR3 DNA. D genes are given only for firm matches. Some rows mark clone size as missing; the rest say once, few, many or name a class of expanded clone.

clone_size: NA
j_call: TRBJ1-2
v_call: TRBV5-1
d_call: TRBD1
cdr3_aa: CASSGGQGAFGYTF
cdr3_nt: TGCGCCAGCAGCGGGGGACAGGGGGCGTTTGGCTACACCTTC

clone_size: once
j_call: TRBJ2-1
v_call: TRBV6-6
d_call: TRBD2
cdr3_aa: CASRKNKAGGDEQFF
cdr3_nt: TGTGCCAGCCGGAAAAATAAAGCGGGGGGGGATGAGCAGTTCTTC

clone_size: NA
j_call: TRBJ2-7
v_call: TRBV4-1
d_call: TRBD1
cdr3_aa: CASSRDRDYEQYF
cdr3_nt: TGCGCCAGCAGCCGAGACAGGGACTACGAGCAGTACTTC

clone_size: NA
j_call: TRBJ1-1
v_call: TRBV10-2
d_call: TRBD1
cdr3_aa: CASGTGAFREAFF
cdr3_nt: TGCGCCAGTGGGACAGGGGCTTTCCGCGAAGCTTTCTTT

clone_size: NA
j_call: TRBJ2-1
v_call: TRBV7-9
d_call: NA
cdr3_aa: CASSLPRGNEQFF
cdr3_nt: TGTGCCAGCAGCTTACCCCGGGGAAATGAGCAGTTCTTC

clone_size: NA
j_call: TRBJ2-3
v_call: TRBV4-2
d_call: TRBD2
cdr3_aa: CASSYSGGARGTDTQYF
cdr3_nt: TGTGCCAGCAGCTATAGCGGGGGGGCCCGTGGCACAGATACGCAGTATTTT

clone_size: NA
j_call: TRBJ2-2
v_call: TRBV28
d_call: TRBD1
cdr3_aa: CASSSSWTGATGELFF
cdr3_nt: TGTGCCAGCAGTTCTAGCTGGACAGGGGCGACCGGGGAGCTGTTTTTT

clone_size: NA
j_call: TRBJ2-3
v_call: TRBV14
d_call: TRBD2
cdr3_aa: CASSQGTSAASTDTQYF
cdr3_nt: TGTGCCAGCAGCCAAGGTACTAGCGCAGCTAGCACAGATACGCAGTATTTT

clone_size: NA
j_call: TRBJ1-5
v_call: TRBV4-1
d_call: NA
cdr3_aa: CASSQIDSWFDQPQHF
cdr3_nt: TGCGCCAGCAGCCAGATAGACAGTTGGTTTGATCAGCCCCAGCATTTT

clone_size: NA
j_call: TRBJ2-3
v_call: TRBV28
d_call: NA
cdr3_aa: CASSFSSTGETDTQYF
cdr3_nt: TGTGCCAGCAGTTTCTCTAGCACCGGCGAGACAGATACGCAGTATTTT

clone_size: NA
j_call: TRBJ1-1
v_call: TRBV5-1
d_call: NA
cdr3_aa: CASSLQQGTSTEAFF
cdr3_nt: TGCGCCAGCAGCTTACAACAGGGAACGTCCACTGAAGCTTTCTTT

clone_size: once
j_call: TRBJ2-5
v_call: TRBV29-1
d_call: NA
cdr3_aa: CSVELGGLGETQYF
cdr3_nt: TGCAGCGTTGAACTTGGGGGCCTGGGAGAGACCCAGTACTTC

clone_size: NA
j_call: TRBJ2-5
v_call: TRBV7-9
d_call: NA
cdr3_aa: CASSIGLKSQETQYF
cdr3_nt: TGTGCCAGCAGCATCGGACTGAAATCCCAAGAGACCCAGTACTTC

clone_size: NA
j_call: TRBJ2-7
v_call: TRBV7-2
d_call: NA
cdr3_aa: CASSLVWGGDEQYF
cdr3_nt: TGTGCCAGCAGCTTAGTCTGGGGGGGCGACGAGCAGTACTTC

clone_size: NA
j_call: TRBJ1-1
v_call: TRBV7-9
d_call: NA
cdr3_aa: CASSTGGTEAFF
cdr3_nt: TGTGCCAGCAGCACCGGTGGCACTGAAGCTTTCTTT

clone_size: NA
j_call: TRBJ2-7
v_call: TRBV18
d_call: NA
cdr3_aa: CASSPYTSGVRNEQYF
cdr3_nt: TGTGCCAGCTCACCATATACGTCGGGGGTTAGGAACGAGCAGTACTTC

clone_size: NA
j_call: TRBJ1-1
v_call: TRBV7-2
d_call: TRBD1
cdr3_aa: CASSVSPTGGSDPNTEAFF
cdr3_nt: TGTGCCAGCAGCGTAAGTCCTACAGGGGGCTCGGACCCGAACACTGAAGCTTTCTTT

clone_size: NA
j_call: TRBJ2-5
v_call: TRBV7-8
d_call: TRBD2
cdr3_aa: CASSLNPTSGGIQETQYF
cdr3_nt: TGTGCCAGCAGCTTAAACCCCACTAGCGGGGGGATCCAAGAGACCCAGTACTTC

clone_size: NA
j_call: TRBJ1-5
v_call: TRBV27
d_call: TRBD1
cdr3_aa: CASSFSGQGGNQPQHF
cdr3_nt: TGTGCCAGCAGTTTCTCGGGACAGGGTGGCAATCAGCCCCAGCATTTT

clone_size: NA
j_call: TRBJ1-1
v_call: TRBV27
d_call: NA
cdr3_aa: CASSNYGLLEAFF
cdr3_nt: TGTGCCAGCAGCAATTACGGACTCCTTGAAGCTTTCTTT

clone_size: NA
j_call: TRBJ2-7
v_call: TRBV19
d_call: TRBD1
cdr3_aa: CASSMVSGGAYPYEQYF
cdr3_nt: TGTGCCAGTAGTATGGTTTCAGGGGGCGCTTACCCCTACGAGCAGTACTTC

clone_size: NA
j_call: TRBJ1-2
v_call: TRBV9
d_call: NA
cdr3_aa: CASSAGIGYTF
cdr3_nt: TGTGCCAGCAGCGCAGGGATTGGCTACACCTTC

clone_size: NA
j_call: TRBJ2-7
v_call: TRBV2
d_call: TRBD1
cdr3_aa: CASTSGQLYEQYF
cdr3_nt: TGTGCCAGCACATCGGGACAGCTGTACGAGCAGTACTTC

clone_size: NA
j_call: TRBJ1-1
v_call: TRBV5-4
d_call: TRBD1
cdr3_aa: CASRPPGQRNTEAFF
cdr3_nt: TGTGCCAGCAGACCACCGGGACAGAGGAACACTGAAGCTTTCTTT

clone_size: NA
j_call: TRBJ1-4
v_call: TRBV4-3
d_call: TRBD1
cdr3_aa: CASSQEQGQGDEKLFF
cdr3_nt: TGCGCCAGCAGCCAAGAGCAAGGGCAGGGGGATGAAAAACTGTTTTTT

clone_size: NA
j_call: TRBJ2-7
v_call: TRBV7-2
d_call: NA
cdr3_aa: CASSRAGYEQYF
cdr3_nt: TGTGCCAGCAGCCGCGCGGGGTACGAGCAGTACTTC

clone_size: NA
j_call: TRBJ2-1
v_call: TRBV5-1
d_call: TRBD2
cdr3_aa: CASSSGTRVLAGVDNEQFF
cdr3_nt: TGCGCCAGCAGCTCAGGTACGAGGGTACTAGCGGGGGTCGACAATGAGCAGTTCTTC

clone_size: NA
j_call: TRBJ2-1
v_call: TRBV18
d_call: TRBD2
cdr3_aa: CASSPPGRLAFNEQFF
cdr3_nt: TGTGCCAGCTCACCACCCGGAAGACTAGCATTCAATGAGCAGTTCTTC

clone_size: NA
j_call: TRBJ2-7
v_call: TRBV2
d_call: TRBD1
cdr3_aa: CASLWDRSSYEQYF
cdr3_nt: TGTGCCAGCCTATGGGACAGAAGCTCCTACGAGCAGTACTTC